The next 10 T cell receptor beta chains were all read from a single sample in a study of blood T cell repertoires in COVID-19 (dated by TCRdb to the early 2020s). Library construction relied on the immunoSEQ multiplex PCR assay. The table was pulled from immuneACCESS by TCRdb, which kept in-frame rearrangements only. Such tables lose some clones; where checked, under half of the loss comes from unresolved V genes, and the rest has no known cause. Recorded for this sample are roughly 260,000 clones; 75% to 95% of them occurred a single time. The ten top clones hold under 3% of the sample. The specimen was peripheral blood. These receptors were taken from a person aged 18-35 years with COVID-19, enrolled during active disease.

The CDR3 region is CASSPRTSGVTGELFF. The CDR3 nucleotides are TGTGCCAGCAGCCCCCGGACTAGCGGAGTCACCGGGGAGCTGTTTTTT. The chain is built from TRBV2 and TRBJ2-2; 10 nucleotides line up with TRBD2. V lost 6 bases, J lost 4 bases, and 8 bases stayed unmatched. From germline, CDR1 is SNHLY and CDR2 FYNNEI. The CDR3 is made up of 16 amino acids. Complete variable domain (other parts from reference TRBV2 and TRBJ2-2): EPEVTQTPSHQVTQMGQEVILRCVPISNHLYFYWYRQILGQKVEFLVSFYNNEISEKSEIFDDQFSVERPDGSNFTLKIRSTKLEDSAMYFCASSPRTSGVTGELFFGEGSRLTVL.

The rearrangement joins TRBV29-1 to TRBJ1-5; D might be TRBD1 (6 bases). V lost 8 bases and J lost 4, with 15 bases in between. Germline values: CDR1 SQVTM, CDR2 ANQGSEA. The CDR3 extends over 13 amino acids. The CDR3 nucleotides are TGCAGCTCAGATTACAGGGATAATCAGCCCCAGCATTTT. Amino acids: CSSDYRDNQPQHF.

This sequence joins TRBV12-3 or TRBV12-4 and TRBJ1-6; possible D gene TRBD1, 6 bases. The CDR3 consists of 13 residues. The V and J ends lost 2 bases and 7 bases respectively, with 6 bases between them. DNA of the CDR3: TGTGCCAGCAGTTTAACAGGGAATTCACCCCTCCACTTT. Encoded protein: CASSLTGNSPLHF.

This clone is a singleton in its sample. The chain uses TRBV19 and TRBJ2-1, with TRBD2 identical over 7 bases. Germline CDR1 is LNHDA and CDR2 is SQIVND (reference sequence). CDR3 size: 13 residues. Trimming removed 5 bases from V and 8 bases from J; junction bases left unmatched: 6. The CDR3 spells CASSDLAGDEQFF. In DNA form, the CDR3 reads TGTGCCAGTAGTGACCTTGCGGGGGATGAGCAGTTCTTC.

This clone was seen only a few times. This chain uses TRBV28 with TRBJ1-5; 9 bases are shared with TRBD1. The CDR3 is 14 amino acids. Trimming at V came to 7 bases and at J to 6 bases, leaving 7 bases not matched to a gene. CDR1 is MDHEN, CDR2 SYDVKM, per germline. The CDR3, as DNA: TGTGCCAGCACCATCACAGGGGGCGGTCAGCCCCAGCATTTT. This codes for CASTITGGGQPQHF.

The chain couples TRBV5-1 to TRBJ1-2; D possibly corresponds to TRBD1 (6 bases). CDR3 length: 14 amino acids. The germline CDR1 and CDR2 sequences are SGHRS and YFSETQ. Deletions cut 2 bases from V and 6 bases from J, with 14 bases between. CDR3 nucleotides: TGCGCCAGCAGCTTAACAGGGTTGTCCCATGGCTACACCTTC. Encoded protein: CASSLTGLSHGYTF.

V and J are TRBV29-1 and TRBJ2-1; 9 bases are a match to TRBD2. The CDR3 consists of 14 residues. V lost 1 base and J lost 9; bases outside the gene matches: 7. The germline V gene encodes CDR1 SQVTM and CDR2 ANQGSEA. CDR3 sequence reads: CSVEGLAGWGEQFF. For the CDR3, the DNA is TGCAGCGTTGAAGGTCTAGCGGGGTGGGGTGAGCAGTTCTTC.

The CDR3 protein is CSASIRSQGDYGYTF. CDR3 bases: TGCAGTGCTAGTATCCGGTCGCAGGGGGACTATGGCTACACCTTC. The J gene is TRBJ1-2, the V gene TRBV20-1; 7 bases are a match to TRBD1. With V trimmed by 3 bases and J by 3 bases, 10 bases remained unmatched. Germline loops: CDR1 DFQATT, CDR2 SNEGSKA (reference sequence). The CDR3 totals 15 residues.

The chain uses TRBV11-2 and TRBJ1-2; 10 nucleotides agree with TRBD1. Germline CDR1 and CDR2: SGHAT and FQNNGV. The CDR3 spans 15 residues. V was pared by 1 base and J by 4 bases, with 3 bases of the junction left unmatched. CDR3 DNA sequence: TGTGCCAGCAGCTTAGGGACAGGGGGATTCTATGGCTACACCTTC. Protein sequence: CASSLGTGGFYGYTF.

V usage is TRBV11-2 and J usage is TRBJ2-1, with D uncertain. The CDR3 sequence is 12 residues long. Germline V gene data show CDR1 as SGHAT and CDR2 as FQNNGV. V lost 0 bases to trimming and J lost 9 bases, with 6 bases between them. This CDR3 reads CASSLDPGEQFF. The CDR3 coding sequence is TGTGCCAGCAGCTTAGACCCGGGTGAGCAGTTCTTC. Complete variable domain (other parts from reference TRBV11-2 and TRBJ2-1): EAGVAQSPRYKIIEKRQSVAFWCNPISGHATLYWYQQILGQGPKLLIQFQNNGVVDDSQLPKDRFSAERLKGVDSTLKIQPAKLEDSAVYLCASSLDPGEQFFGPGTRLTVL.